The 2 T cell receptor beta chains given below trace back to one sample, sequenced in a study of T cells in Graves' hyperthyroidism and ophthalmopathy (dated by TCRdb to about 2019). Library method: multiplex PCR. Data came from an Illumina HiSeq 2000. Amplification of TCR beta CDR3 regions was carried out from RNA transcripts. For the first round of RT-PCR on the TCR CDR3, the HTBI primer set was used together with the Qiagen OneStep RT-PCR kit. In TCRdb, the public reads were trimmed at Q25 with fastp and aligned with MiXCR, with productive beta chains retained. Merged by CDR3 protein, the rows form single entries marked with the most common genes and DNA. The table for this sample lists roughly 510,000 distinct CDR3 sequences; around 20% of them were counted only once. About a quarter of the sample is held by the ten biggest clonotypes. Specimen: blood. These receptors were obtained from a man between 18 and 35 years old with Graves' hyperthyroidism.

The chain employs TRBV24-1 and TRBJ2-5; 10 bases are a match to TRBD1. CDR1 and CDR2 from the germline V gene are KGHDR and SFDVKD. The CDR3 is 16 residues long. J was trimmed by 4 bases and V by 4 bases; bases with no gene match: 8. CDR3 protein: CATSDTGTGESETQYF. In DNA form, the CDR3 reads TGTGCCACCAGTGACACCGGGACAGGGGAGTCAGAGACCCAGTACTTC.

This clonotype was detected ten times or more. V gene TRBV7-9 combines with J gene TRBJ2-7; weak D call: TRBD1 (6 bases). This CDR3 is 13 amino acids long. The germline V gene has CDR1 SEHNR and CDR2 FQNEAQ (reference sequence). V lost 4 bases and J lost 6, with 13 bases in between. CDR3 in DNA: TGTGCCAGCAGCTCCGTAGGGGGTTCCGAGCAGTACTTC. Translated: CASSSVGGSEQYF.